The next 21 T cell receptor beta chains were all read from a single sample in a study of OX40 agonist ivuxolimab in advanced cancers. TCRdb's table, derived via immunoSEQ multiplex PCR, lists solely in-frame clones and lacks some. The sample has approximately 70,000 clones; 80% to 90% are singletons. The sequencing here drew on CD4+ or CD8+ T cells sorted from blood, taken in a trial of the OX40 agonist ivuxolimab. The receptors shown here come from an adult with an advanced solid tumor such as melanoma, head and neck, liver or kidney cancer.

This chain uses TRBV7-9 with TRBJ1-2; 7 bases are shared with TRBD1. Looked up from germline, CDR1 is SEHNR and CDR2 is FQNEAQ (reference sequence). Losses at the gene ends were 1 base for V and 6 bases for J; bases not matched to a gene: 5. The CDR3 loop spans 14 amino acids. The CDR3 coding sequence is TGTGCCAGCAGCTTAGACAGGGGTATAGATGGCTACACCTTC. Protein: CASSLDRGIDGYTF.

The chain has TRBV18 and TRBJ1-3, with 7 bases lining up with TRBD1. The CDR3 contains 18 residues. Germline assignment: CDR1 KGHSH and CDR2 LQKENI. V gave up 3 bases and J gave up 0 bases; unmatched junction bases: 11. This chain's CDR3 is CASSPQTQGKSSGNTIYF. DNA of the CDR3: TGTGCCAGCTCACCTCAGACACAGGGGAAGAGCTCTGGAAACACCATATATTTT.

This chain joins TRBV10-3 and TRBJ1-2, with D uncertain. In germline, CDR1 is ENHRY, CDR2 SYGVKD. V dropped 2 bases and J dropped 4 bases, with 11 bases sitting between them. This CDR3 comprises 14 residues. The CDR3, as DNA: TGTGCCATCAGTGAGCAGGCAGGCCGCTATGGCTACACCTTC. Its protein is CAISEQAGRYGYTF.

In nucleotides, the CDR3 is TGTGCCAGCTCACCGATACGGAGGTACCAAGAGACCCAGTACTTC. Residues: CASSPIRRYQETQYF. J is TRBJ2-5 and V is TRBV18, with TRBD2 as a possible D gene (5 bases). CDR1 KGHSH and CDR2 LQKENI come from the germline V gene. The CDR3 contains 15 residues. V gave up 3 bases and J gave up 0 bases, with 11 bases separating them.

J is TRBJ2-7 and V is TRBV2; D might be TRBD2 (7 bases). Germline assignment: CDR1 SNHLY and CDR2 FYNNEI. The germline V and J ends were trimmed by 6 bases and 4 bases, with 19 bases remaining between them. The CDR3 has 15 amino acids. CDR3 nucleotides: TGTGCCAGCAGCCCCCAGGGGAGGGGATCTTACGAGCAGTACTTC. Translating gives CASSPQGRGSYEQYF.

The J gene is TRBJ2-2, the V gene TRBV29-1; D remains unclear. Germline CDR1 SQVTM, CDR2 ANQGSEA. V lost 2 bases, J lost 0 bases, and 7 bases lay in between. This CDR3 comprises 14 residues. The CDR3 bases are TGCAGCGTTGAAAAGTACGCGAACACCGGGGAGCTGTTTTTT. Protein sequence: CSVEKYANTGELFF.

Worth noting for this clone: Germline and junction disagree at one end, which may indicate a read error. This chain uses TRBV6-1 with TRBJ2-4; D may be TRBD2 (6 bases). Germline V CDR1 and CDR2: MNHNS, SASEGT. There are 17 residues in the CDR3. This chain's CDR3 is CAISESRGLTAKNIQYF. The CDR3 DNA follows: TGTGCCATCAGTGAGTCGCGGGGACTCACAGCCAAAAACATTCAGTACTTC.

In DNA form, the CDR3 reads TGTGCCAGCAGCTTAGAGAGCGGGACCTACAATGAGCAGTTCTTC. Its protein product is CASSLESGTYNEQFF. This chain links TRBV11-2 with TRBJ2-1; 7 bases line up with TRBD2. Germline CDR1 is SGHAT and CDR2 is FQNNGV. The CDR3 is 15 residues long. After removal of 0 bases from V and 2 bases from J, the junction contained 1 base not matched to a gene.

The J gene is TRBJ1-1, the V gene TRBV6-1; 7 bases are shared with TRBD1. V gave up 2 bases and J gave up 5 bases; unmatched junction bases: 8. Germline CDR1 reads MNHNS; CDR2 reads SASEGT. The CDR3 has 15 amino acids. The CDR3 is CASSELEGARTEAFF. The CDR3 DNA is TGTGCCAGCAGTGAATTGGAGGGGGCGAGGACTGAAGCTTTCTTT.

The chain uses TRBV9 and TRBJ2-5; 9 bases line up with TRBD2. CDR3 length equals 16 residues. The V gene's germline CDR1 is SGDLS and CDR2 YYNGEE. J lost 1 base, V lost 0 bases, and 4 bases had no gene match. CDR3 nucleotides: TGTGCCAGCAGCGTAGTAGGCGGGGGGGTCCAAGAGACCCAGTACTTC. This translates into CASSVVGGGVQETQYF.

In DNA, the CDR3 is TGCGCCAGCAGCTTGGTCCAAGGGGGAGGAACTGAAGCTTTCTTT. Its translation is CASSLVQGGGTEAFF. This chain links TRBV5-1 with TRBJ1-1; a possible D gene is TRBD1 (6 bases). The CDR3 length is 15 residues. Looked up from germline, CDR1 is SGHRS and CDR2 is YFSETQ. Deletions cut 0 bases from V and 5 bases from J, with 14 bases between.

The CDR3 DNA follows: TGTGCCAGCAGCTTAGTTCGGCTAGCCAACAATGAGCAGTTCTTC. Translating gives CASSLVRLANNEQFF. V gene TRBV7-2 combines with J gene TRBJ2-1, with D possibly TRBD2 on 5 matching bases. CDR1 is SGHTA, CDR2 FQGNSA, per germline. Trimming left V 1 base short and J 5 bases short, with 12 bases between. The CDR3 covers 15 residues.

CDR3 nucleotide sequence: TGTGCCAGCCGACCCCCCACGGGAGGCGGGAGCACAGATACGCAGTATTTT. Residues: CASRPPTGGGSTDTQYF. The chain employs TRBV2 and TRBJ2-3, with 7 bases fitting TRBD2. Germline V lookup: CDR1 SNHLY, CDR2 FYNNEI. The V and J ends lost 8 bases and 0 bases, in that order; junction bases with no gene match: 14. CDR3 length equals 17 residues. Full variable domain (outside the CDR3, taken from reference TRBV2 and TRBJ2-3): EPEVTQTPSHQVTQMGQEVILRCVPISNHLYFYWYRQILGQKVEFLVSFYNNEISEKSEIFDDQFSVERPDGSNFTLKIRSTKLEDSAMYFCASRPPTGGGSTDTQYFGPGTRLTVL.

The chain recombines TRBV6-4 with TRBJ2-1; 9 bases map to TRBD1. V lost 8 bases to trimming and J lost 6 bases; unmatched junction nucleotides: 8. CDR3 size: 14 residues. Germline V gene lookup returns CDR1 MRHNA and CDR2 SNTAGT. The CDR3 spells CASGPGQGSNEQFF. The CDR3 coding sequence is TGTGCCAGCGGACCGGGACAGGGCTCCAATGAGCAGTTCTTC.

The J gene is TRBJ2-7, the V gene TRBV21-1; TRBD2, the D gene given by the table, was not confirmed from the DNA. TRBV21-1 is recorded as a pseudogene. The CDR3 sequence is 15 residues long. CDR3 amino acids: CASTTTGTKSYEQYF. For the CDR3, the DNA is TGTGCCAGCACCACAACCGGGACTAAATCCTACGAGCAGTACTTC.

The rearrangement joins TRBV29-1 to TRBJ2-1, with a possible D match to TRBD2 (6 bases). Trimming shortened V by 4 bases and J by 3 bases, and 10 bases separated the two germline ends. Germline V gene lookup returns CDR1 SQVTM and CDR2 ANQGSEA. The CDR3 is made up of 13 amino acids. CDR3 protein: CSVVGGGYNEQFF. The CDR3 bases are TGCAGCGTTGTCGGGGGAGGCTACAATGAGCAGTTCTTC.

Only one count was recorded for this clone. A read error may account for a junction end that differs from germline. CDR3 in amino acids: CASSLEQGPQSF. CDR3 bases: TGTGCCAGCAGCTTAGAGCAGGGACCTCAATCGTTT. The chain employs TRBV11-3 and TRBJ1-1; tentatively, D is TRBD1 (5 bases). There are 12 residues in the CDR3. Germline V CDR1 and CDR2: SGHNT, YENEEA.

This sequence joins TRBV2 and TRBJ2-3, with TRBD2 matching over 8 bases. Germline values: CDR1 SNHLY, CDR2 FYNNEI. This CDR3 is built from 14 residues. J was trimmed by 0 bases and V by 8 bases; bases with no gene match: 4. Here the CDR3 reads CASRTSGSTDTQYF. The CDR3 DNA sequence: TGTGCCAGCCGTACTAGCGGCAGCACAGATACGCAGTATTTT.

This rearrangement joins TRBV5-4 to TRBJ2-5; D might be TRBD1 or TRBD2, each matching 5 bases. Germline CDR1 and CDR2: SGHNT and YYREEE (reference sequence). The length of the CDR3 is 13 residues. V gave up 0 bases and J gave up 3 bases, with 6 bases separating them. The DNA of the CDR3 is TGTGCCAGCAGCTTGGTGGGGGAAGAGACCCAGTACTTC. Translating gives CASSLVGEETQYF.

The rearrangement joins TRBV5-4 to TRBJ1-2; D ambiguous. There are 13 residues in the CDR3. The V end was cut by 1 base, the J end by 5 bases, with 9 bases between. The V gene's germline CDR1 is SGHNT and CDR2 YYREEE (reference sequence). The CDR3 loop is CASSLPAGYGYTF. CDR3 coding DNA: TGTGCCAGCAGCTTGCCGGCAGGTTATGGCTACACCTTC.

The chain carries TRBV18 and TRBJ2-7, with D possibly being TRBD1 or TRBD2 (5 bases each). Trimming removed 4 bases at V and 2 bases at J, with 12 bases between. CDR1 and CDR2 from the germline V gene are KGHSH and LQKENI. This CDR3 has 14 residues. The CDR3 coding sequence is TGTGCCAGCTCACTGGGGACCACCGCCTACGAGCAGTACTTC. It specifies CASSLGTTAYEQYF.